The clone carrying this TCR beta chain was detected once. These data originate in a study of blood T cell repertoires in COVID-19. Across the study: Samples representing acute and convalescent COVID-19 were sourced from the United States, Italy and Spain.

Grouping used clinical history reported by participants in a survey and questionnaire. Profiling relied on immunoSEQ multiplex PCR, and the TCRdb table lists in-frame clones only, not all of them. The repertoire holds about 310,000 clones, with 87% as singletons. The CDR3 sequence is 14 residues long. Germline V gene lookup returns CDR1 SGHTA and CDR2 FQGNSA. Germline trimming cut 4 bases from V and 7 bases from J; bases unmatched to any gene: 7. The chain links TRBV7-2 to TRBJ1-2, with 9 bases fitting TRBD1. Material: PBMCs or T cells enriched from blood (not recorded which). The receptor was derived from a young woman who had recovered from COVID-19. The CDR3: CASSYTGGGSGYTF. As DNA, the CDR3 is TGTGCCAGCAGCTATACAGGGGGCGGCTCTGGCTACACCTTC.